The 10 T cell receptor beta chains presented below share a single source sample, sequenced in a study of blood T cell repertoires in COVID-19. Profiled with immunoSEQ multiplex PCR; TCRdb holds only in-frame clones, not every one. The sample lists 140,000 to 150,000 clones, around 90% occurring once. The source material was PBMCs or T cells enriched from blood (not recorded which). These TCRs come from a woman in her thirties or forties who had been exposed to COVID-19.

The rearrangement uses TRBV5-4 and TRBJ1-1; possible D gene TRBD1, 6 bases. Germline V gives CDR1 SGHNT, CDR2 YYREEE (reference sequence). Trimming pared 0 bases from V and 1 base from J, leaving 10 bases between. The CDR3 sequence is 15 residues long. This chain's CDR3 is CASSLESRGNTEAFF. CDR3 nucleotide sequence: TGTGCCAGCAGCTTGGAGAGCAGGGGGAACACTGAAGCTTTCTTT.

This clone was seen a few times. The rearrangement uses TRBV6-5 and TRBJ1-1; 8 bases agree with TRBD1. With 5 bases clipped from V and 6 bases from J, the junction kept 2 bases outside the gene matches. The CDR3 loop spans 12 amino acids. Germline V CDR1 and CDR2: MNHEY, SVGAGI. The CDR3 loop is CASSMTGAEAFF. Written as DNA, the CDR3 is TGTGCCAGCAGTATGACAGGGGCTGAAGCTTTCTTT.

The chain recombines TRBV19 with TRBJ2-5, with D maybe TRBD1 (6 bases). V was trimmed by 3 bases and J by 4 bases, leaving 9 bases between them. The CDR3 sequence is 13 residues long. From germline, CDR1 is LNHDA and CDR2 SQIVND (reference sequence). In DNA, the CDR3 is TGTGCCAGTAGTATTAACAGGGTAGAGACCCAGTACTTC. It translates to CASSINRVETQYF.

The chain has TRBV5-1 and TRBJ1-3; 12 bases map to TRBD1. V lost 0 bases, J lost 7 bases, and 5 bases stayed unmatched. The CDR3 extends over 16 amino acids. Germline CDR1 reads SGHRS; CDR2 reads YFSETQ. CDR3 region: CASSLGDRGRGNTIYF. CDR3 sequence (DNA): TGCGCCAGCAGCTTGGGGGACAGGGGGCGCGGGAACACCATATATTTT. Full variable domain (missing parts from reference TRBV5-1 and TRBJ1-3): KAGVTQTPRYLIKTRGQQVTLSCSPISGHRSVSWYQQTPGQGLQFLFEYFSETQRNKGNFPGRFSGRQFSNSRSEMNVSTLELGDSALYLCASSLGDRGRGNTIYFGEGSWLTVV.

The chain has TRBV6-5 and TRBJ1-5; D might be TRBD1 (5 bases). V gave up 5 bases and J gave up 4 bases, with 12 bases separating them. The germline gives CDR1 MNHEY, CDR2 SVGAGI. There are 14 residues in the CDR3. The CDR3 DNA follows: TGTGCCAGCAGTCCTGACAGCTCTAATCAGCCCCAGCATTTT. Translation: CASSPDSSNQPQHF.

The chain links TRBV19 to TRBJ2-5; 8 nucleotides align to TRBD1. CDR1 and CDR2 (germline): LNHDA, SQIVND (reference sequence). Trimming at V came to 1 base and at J to 4 bases, leaving 8 bases not matched to a gene. This CDR3 has 16 residues. The CDR3 coding sequence is TGTGCCAGTAGTATAGGTTTTGGGACAGGACGAGAGACCCAGTACTTC. It encodes CASSIGFGTGRETQYF.

Only one count was recorded for this clone. This chain links TRBV6-5 with TRBJ1-4; TRBD1 matches 9 bases. The CDR3 is 15 residues long. CDR1 is MNHEY and CDR2 is SVGAGI in the germline V gene. Unmatched junction bases numbered 5, after V lost 4 bases and J lost 5 bases. Written as DNA, the CDR3 is TGTGCCAGCAGTTGGGGTGACAGGGGGAATGAAAAACTGTTTTTT. Amino acids: CASSWGDRGNEKLFF.

This clone was observed a single time. The chain recombines TRBV5-1 with TRBJ2-7; 7 nucleotides align to TRBD1. The CDR3 is 14 residues long. Losses at the gene ends were 4 bases for V and 5 bases for J; bases not matched to a gene: 9. Looked up from germline, CDR1 is SGHRS and CDR2 is YFSETQ. CDR3 sequence reads: CASSVDRMGDEQYF. CDR3 in DNA: TGCGCCAGCAGCGTGGACAGGATGGGTGACGAGCAGTACTTC.

This clone was detected a few times. This chain links TRBV5-1 with TRBJ1-3; 7 bases align to TRBD1. CDR3 length equals 15 residues. In germline, CDR1 is SGHRS, CDR2 YFSETQ. The J segment lost 4 bases and the V segment lost 4 bases, leaving 8 bases of the junction unmatched. The CDR3: CASSPGDREGNTIYF. CDR3 coding DNA: TGCGCCAGCAGCCCCGGTGACAGGGAAGGAAACACCATATATTTT. Based on the CDR3 plus reference TRBV5-1 and TRBJ1-3, the full variable domain is KAGVTQTPRYLIKTRGQQVTLSCSPISGHRSVSWYQQTPGQGLQFLFEYFSETQRNKGNFPGRFSGRQFSNSRSEMNVSTLELGDSALYLCASSPGDREGNTIYFGEGSWLTVV.

This clone showed up just a few times. The chain carries TRBV6-6 and TRBJ1-5; D might be TRBD1 (5 bases). The CDR3 has 16 residues. Trimming took off 6 bases at V and 2 bases at J, with 17 bases between the two ends. Per germline, CDR1 MNHNY and CDR2 SVGAGI (reference sequence). The CDR3: CASRATKGFGNQPQHF. The CDR3 coding sequence is TGTGCCAGCAGGGCGACGAAGGGGTTCGGCAATCAGCCCCAGCATTTT.